The 25 T cell receptor beta chains given below trace back to one sample, sequenced in a study of blood T cell repertoires in COVID-19. The assay was immunoSEQ multiplex PCR, and TCRdb's table has in-frame clones only and misses some. The sample records approximately 290,000 clones, about 93% being singletons. The sample was PBMCs or T cells enriched from blood (not recorded which). The source of these receptors is a woman in her thirties who had recovered from COVID-19.

V is TRBV5-5 and J is TRBJ1-5; perhaps TRBD1 as D (6 bases). CDR3 length: 13 amino acids. The ends were cut back, 4 bases at V and 7 bases at J, with 12 bases in the middle. Germline V lookup: CDR1 SGHKS, CDR2 YYEKEE (reference sequence). The CDR3 nucleotides are TGTGCCAGCAGCAGTACAGGGAACCAGCCCCAGCATTTT. This encodes CASSSTGNQPQHF.

The chain employs TRBV7-2 and TRBJ2-1; D may be TRBD2 (6 bases). This CDR3 is built from 13 residues. Germline V CDR1 and CDR2: SGHTA, FQGNSA. V was clipped by 0 bases and J by 11 bases, with 11 bases between them. In nucleotides, the CDR3 is TGTGCCAGCAGCTTAGCGCGGGAAAAGCAGCAGTTCTTC. It encodes CASSLAREKQQFF.

The rearrangement links TRBV13 to TRBJ2-1; 9 nucleotides match TRBD2. From germline, CDR1 is PRHDT and CDR2 FYEKMQ (reference sequence). V shed 1 base, J shed 9 bases, and the junction held 4 bases outside the gene matches. The CDR3 contains 14 residues. The CDR3 sequence: CASSLEGLASEQFF. The CDR3 bases are TGTGCCAGCAGCTTAGAGGGACTAGCTAGTGAGCAGTTCTTC.

This chain connects TRBV24-1 to TRBJ2-2; the match to TRBD1 covers 7 bases. Trimming at V came to 7 bases and at J to 1 base, leaving 2 bases not matched to a gene. CDR3 size: 14 residues. Looked up from germline, CDR1 is KGHDR and CDR2 is SFDVKD. The CDR3 loop is CATSGTVNTGELFF. DNA of the CDR3: TGTGCCACCAGCGGGACAGTGAACACCGGGGAGCTGTTTTTT.

The V call is TRBV11-1, the J call TRBJ1-1, with 7 bases that match TRBD1. Germline V gives CDR1 SGHAT, CDR2 FQDESV (reference sequence). CDR3 length: 14 residues. V lost 0 bases, J lost 4 bases, and 2 bases stayed unmatched. The CDR3 DNA is TGTGCCAGCAGCTTAGCGGGACAGTTCACTGAAGCTTTCTTT. Translated: CASSLAGQFTEAFF.

This chain connects TRBV6-2 or TRBV6-3 to TRBJ2-5; 8 positions agree with TRBD1. V shed 4 bases, J shed 4 bases, and the junction held 8 bases outside the gene matches. Germline CDR1 and CDR2: MNHEY and SVGEGT. This CDR3 has 15 residues. CDR3 coding DNA: TGTGCCAGCAGTTCAGGGCAGGGGGCATTAGAGACCCAGTACTTC. Its translation is CASSSGQGALETQYF.

The J gene is TRBJ1-2, the V gene TRBV5-6; TRBD1 matches at 7 bases. The germline CDR1 and CDR2 sequences are SGHDT and YYEEEE. Unmatched junction bases numbered 11, after V lost 4 bases and J lost 8 bases. The CDR3 consists of 14 residues. The CDR3 here is CASSRSQTGMGYTF. The CDR3 DNA sequence: TGTGCCAGCAGCCGCTCCCAGACAGGGATGGGCTACACCTTC.

The CDR3 sequence is CASSRTSGRLNEQFF. In DNA, the CDR3 is TGTGCCAGCAGCCGGACTAGCGGGCGCCTCAATGAGCAGTTCTTC. The chain carries TRBV11-3 and TRBJ2-1; 11 nucleotides line up with TRBD2. Trimming removed 5 bases from V and 6 bases from J; junction bases left unmatched: 6. The CDR3 totals 15 residues. CDR1 is SGHNT, CDR2 YENEEA, per germline.

In nucleotides, the CDR3 is TGCAGTGCTAGTGCGATAGCTCGTCACAATGAGCAGTTCTTC. This codes for CSASAIARHNEQFF. This chain links TRBV20-1 with TRBJ2-1; D call uncertain. The V gene lost 3 bases and the J gene lost 5 bases, with 14 bases spanning the gap. The CDR3 loop spans 14 amino acids. The germline CDR1 and CDR2 sequences are DFQATT and SNEGSKA (reference sequence).

The chain joins TRBV28 to TRBJ2-7; the match to TRBD2 covers 8 bases. The CDR3 consists of 16 residues. J gave up 3 bases and V 9 bases, and 16 bases lay outside the gene matches. The germline V gene encodes CDR1 MDHEN and CDR2 SYDVKM. In DNA form, the CDR3 reads TGTGCCAGTACTACAACGGGAGGGGGAGTATTCTACGAGCAGTACTTC. Its protein product is CASTTTGGGVFYEQYF.

V is TRBV28 and J is TRBJ2-5; the D is unclear. CDR3 size: 17 residues. V lost 4 bases, J lost 3 bases, and 21 bases lay in between. Per the germline V gene, CDR1 is MDHEN and CDR2 is SYDVKM. In nucleotides, the CDR3 is TGTGCCAGCAGTTCCACACCGCTTCTAGAGACGAAAGAGACCCAGTACTTC. It codes for CASSSTPLLETKETQYF.

V usage is TRBV29-1 and J usage is TRBJ1-5, with D tentatively TRBD1 (5 bases). V lost 4 bases and J 5 bases, leaving 15 bases between the germline ends. This CDR3 spans 14 amino acids. Looked up from germline, CDR1 is SQVTM and CDR2 is ANQGSEA. The CDR3 DNA sequence: TGCAGCGTTGCCCTACCCCAGGGTGATCAGCCCCAGCATTTT. It codes for CSVALPQGDQPQHF.

The rearrangement uses TRBV5-4 and TRBJ1-2; possible D gene TRBD1, 5 bases. CDR3 length: 15 residues. Germline CDR1 is SGHNT and CDR2 is YYREEE (reference sequence). V was pared by 5 bases and J by 7 bases, with 21 bases between. CDR3 protein: CASSFQVRGASGYTF. The CDR3 nucleotides are TGTGCCAGCAGTTTCCAAGTTAGGGGCGCTTCTGGCTACACCTTC.

This sequence joins TRBV7-9 and TRBJ1-3; a weak D match, TRBD1 (5 bases). Germline assignment: CDR1 SEHNR and CDR2 FQNEAQ (reference sequence). The CDR3 consists of 18 residues. Trimming cost V 6 bases and J 0 bases, with 21 bases left between them. The CDR3 region has the DNA TGTGCCAGCAGTTTCCCCAATCCACAGGTGAACTCTGGAAACACCATATATTTT. It encodes CASSFPNPQVNSGNTIYF.

The chain uses TRBV5-8 and TRBJ1-2; 7 bases are shared with TRBD1. This CDR3 is built from 14 residues. V gave up 2 bases and J gave up 8 bases; unmatched junction bases: 9. CDR1 is SGHTS, CDR2 YDEGEE, per germline. For the CDR3, the DNA is TGTGCCAGCAGCTTTTGGCAGGGGGTCGGAGGCTACACCTTC. It specifies CASSFWQGVGGYTF.

This chain links TRBV28 with TRBJ2-7; possible D gene TRBD1, 6 bases. The germline V and J ends were trimmed by 6 bases and 1 base, with 10 bases remaining between them. In germline, CDR1 is MDHEN, CDR2 SYDVKM. The length of the CDR3 is 13 residues. The CDR3 DNA follows: TGTGCCAGCAGAAGGACAGTTTCCTACGAGCAGTACTTC. This translates into CASRRTVSYEQYF.

The V and J genes are TRBV11-2 and TRBJ2-4; TRBD2 is a possible D gene (5 bases). From germline, CDR1 is SGHAT and CDR2 FQNNGV. CDR3 size: 15 residues. The ends were cut back, 5 bases at V and 0 bases at J, with 11 bases in the middle. The chain's CDR3 is CASSPRGIAKNIQYF. The CDR3, as DNA: TGTGCCAGCAGCCCTCGGGGAATAGCCAAAAACATTCAGTACTTC.

The rearrangement links TRBV3-1 (or the pseudogene TRBV3-2) to TRBJ1-4; TRBD1 might be the D (6 bases). The CDR3 loop spans 14 amino acids. Trimming removed 7 bases from V and 7 bases from J, with 16 bases in between. Germline values: CDR1 LGHDT, CDR2 YNNKEL (reference sequence). CDR3 sequence reads: CASTQGLRSEKLFF. CDR3 DNA: TGTGCCAGCACCCAGGGGCTGAGGTCTGAAAAACTGTTTTTT.

This chain joins TRBV21-1 and TRBJ2-1; TRBD1 is the table's D call and was not checked against the DNA. TRBV21-1 is tagged as a pseudogene. CDR3 length equals 16 residues. CDR3 nucleotides: TGTGCCAGCAGCCCGACGGCAGGGGGCCCCTACAATGAGCAGTTCTTC. It translates to CASSPTAGGPYNEQFF.

V is TRBV3-1 (or the pseudogene TRBV3-2) and J is TRBJ2-5, with TRBD1 identical over 8 bases. Unmatched junction bases numbered 3, after V lost 9 bases and J lost 3 bases. The CDR3 loop spans 12 amino acids. Per germline, CDR1 LGHDT and CDR2 YNNKEL (reference sequence). CDR3 coding DNA: TGTGCCAGGGGGACAGGAGAAGAGACCCAGTACTTC. Encoded protein: CARGTGEETQYF.

This chain links TRBV29-1 with TRBJ2-2; 7 positions match TRBD1. The CDR3 has 15 amino acids. J lost 2 bases, V lost 4 bases, and 7 bases had no gene match. Germline V gene sequence: CDR1 SQVTM, CDR2 ANQGSEA. The CDR3 region is CSVAPRDRNTGELFF. The CDR3 DNA reads as TGCAGCGTTGCACCCAGGGACAGAAACACCGGGGAGCTGTTTTTT.

The genes are TRBV29-1 and TRBJ1-2; 7 bases line up with TRBD1. V shed 4 bases, J shed 7 bases, and the junction held 9 bases outside the gene matches. Germline values: CDR1 SQVTM, CDR2 ANQGSEA. The CDR3 has 13 amino acids. CDR3 coding DNA: TGCAGCGTTGTGTGGGACAGCCTATCTGGCTACACCTTC. Its translation: CSVVWDSLSGYTF.

V is TRBV7-2 and J is TRBJ1-2; D is possibly TRBD1 (5 bases). The germline CDR1 and CDR2 sequences are SGHTA and FQGNSA. The CDR3 totals 13 residues. V dropped 6 bases and J dropped 4 bases, with 12 bases sitting between them. CDR3 in amino acids: CASRQQVSYGYTF. The CDR3 DNA reads as TGTGCCAGCAGACAACAGGTCTCCTATGGCTACACCTTC. The full variable domain, with the rest looked up from reference TRBV7-2 and TRBJ1-2, is GAGVSQSPSNKVTEKGKDVELRCDPISGHTALYWYRQSLGQGLEFLIYFQGNSAPDKSGLPSDRFSAERTGGSVSTLTIQRTQQEDSAVYLCASRQQVSYGYTFGSGTRLTVV.

The rearrangement uses TRBV6-2 or TRBV6-3 and TRBJ2-1; the match to TRBD2 covers 8 bases. This CDR3 has 11 residues. V lost 4 bases and J lost 14; bases outside the gene matches: 4. Per the germline V gene, CDR1 is MNHEY and CDR2 is SVGEGT. The CDR3 loop reads CASSLAGPKFF. The CDR3 bases are TGTGCCAGCAGTTTAGCGGGACCTAAGTTCTTC.

The chain has TRBV5-1 and TRBJ2-5; tentative D call: TRBD2 (5 bases). The CDR3 runs 15 residues. CDR1 is SGHRS, CDR2 YFSETQ, per germline. V was cut by 6 bases and J by 4 bases, with 19 bases left in between. CDR3 in DNA: TGCGCCAGCAAGTTAGGCGGGCTAGAGGGAGAGACCCAGTACTTC. It specifies CASKLGGLEGETQYF.